A selection of T cell receptor beta chains follows, all from one sample in a study of Graves' ophthalmopathy and Graves' hyperthyroidism. TCRdb used MiXCR to reprocess the multiplex PCR reads, holding one entry per CDR3 protein. This table has 200,000 to 300,000 distinct CDR3 sequences, around 42% appearing once. The sequencing input was peripheral blood. The receptors shown here come from an adult man with Graves' ophthalmopathy. Both conserved end residues are part of each CDR3. Each record gives: D gene, J gene, V gene, clone size, CDR3 DNA, CDR3 protein. A D gene is named only where the DNA matches it firmly. Clone size is stated in some rows and not others, as once, few, many or a class when expanded.

TRBD1 | TRBJ2-7 | TRBV5-1 | once | TGCGCCAGCAGCGTCCTGACAGGGGACGAGCAGTACTTC | CASSVLTGDEQYF
TRBD1 | TRBJ1-5 | TRBV11-2 | . | TGTGCCAGCAGCCCTGGACAGGCCCGGCCCCAGCATTTT | CASSPGQARPQHF
. | TRBJ1-4 | TRBV9 | few | TGTGCCAGCAGCGTGACAGTGGTTAATGAAAAACTGTTTTTT | CASSVTVVNEKLFF
. | TRBJ1-1 | TRBV6-5 | . | TGTGCCACCAGGGAGAAGGGGCGCCGCACTGAAGCTTTCTTT | CATREKGRRTEAFF
. | TRBJ1-6 | TRBV6-9 | . | TGTGCCAGCAGTGACCCGCGTCTTAGGTCACCCCTCCACTTT | CASSDPRLRSPLHF
. | TRBJ2-5 | TRBV11-2 | . | TGTGCCAGCAGCTCAAGTGCCGCCCAGTACTTC | CASSSSAAQYF
TRBD2 | TRBJ2-2 | TRBV24-1 | . | TGTGCCACCAGTGAAGCCGGGACTAGCAGGAGCGGGGAGCTGTTTTTT | CATSEAGTSRSGELFF
TRBD1 | TRBJ2-2 | TRBV7-3 | . | TGTGCCAGCAGCTTATTTGACAGGGAAAACACCGGGGAGCTGTTTTTT | CASSLFDRENTGELFF
. | TRBJ2-2 | TRBV7-2 | . | TGTGCCAGCAGCCCGTCTAGCGGGGAGCTGTTTTTT | CASSPSSGELFF
. | TRBJ1-5 | TRBV7-2 | . | TGTGCCAGTAGTACCCGTACAGGGCTGGATCAGCCCCAGCATTTT | CASSTRTGLDQPQHF
. | TRBJ1-2 | TRBV9 | . | TGTGCCAGCAGCGTAGATCCAGGTTTTAACTATGGCTACACCTTC | CASSVDPGFNYGYTF
. | TRBJ2-5 | TRBV7-9 | . | TGTGCCAGCAGCTCTCAGACGGGCCAAGAGACCCAGTACTTC | CASSSQTGQETQYF
. | TRBJ1-1 | TRBV6-4 | . | TGTGCCAGCGTTGAAAGGAGAACTGAAGCTTTCTTT | CASVERRTEAFF
. | TRBJ1-1 | TRBV4-1 | . | TGCGCCAGCAGCCAAGACTACATGACTGAAGCTTTCTTT | CASSQDYMTEAFF
TRBD1 | TRBJ2-7 | TRBV2 | . | TGTGCCAGCAGTGATGGGACAGGGGGGACGTACGAGCAGTACTTC | CASSDGTGGTYEQYF
. | TRBJ1-2 | TRBV10-3 | many | TGTGCCATCAGTGAGTGGGTCCTTTATGGCTACACCTTC | CAISEWVLYGYTF
. | TRBJ2-6 | TRBV11-1 | . | TGTGCCAGCAGCTTAGGATTAGGGGACCCTGGGGCCAACGTCCTGACTTTC | CASSLGLGDPGANVLTF
TRBD1 | TRBJ1-1 | TRBV6-1 | . | TGTGCCAGCAGTGAAAGCCCGGACAGGGCCCCTGAAGCTTTCTTT | CASSESPDRAPEAFF
. | TRBJ2-5 | TRBV7-3 | many | TGTGCCAGCAGCTTAGGTGGGGGCCGTTGGGAGACCCAGTACTTC | CASSLGGGRWETQYF
TRBD1 | TRBJ2-1 | TRBV7-2 | . | TGTGCCAGCAGCTACTCGGGACAGGGGTCCTACAATGAGCAGTTCTTC | CASSYSGQGSYNEQFF
TRBD2 | TRBJ2-7 | TRBV7-2 | . | TGTGCCAGCAGCTTCGGCAGCGGGACGGATCTTTACGAGCAGTACTTC | CASSFGSGTDLYEQYF
TRBD1 | TRBJ1-1 | TRBV10-3 | once | TGTGCCAGCAGTTTAGCGGACAGGGGCCATGAAGCTTTCTTT | CASSLADRGHEAFF
TRBD1 | TRBJ2-7 | TRBV10-3 | few | TGTGCCAGCAGCCCTGAGGGGGCTTACGAGCAGTACTTC | CASSPEGAYEQYF
TRBD1 | TRBJ1-4 | TRBV20-1 | . | TGCAGTGCTGGGGGACAGGGTCGTGAAAAACTGTTTTTT | CSAGGQGREKLFF
. | TRBJ1-6 | TRBV2 | few | TGTGCCAGCAGTGAAGGGACAGCCCGGAATTCACCCCTCCACTTT | CASSEGTARNSPLHF
. | TRBJ2-7 | TRBV19 | . | TGTGCCAGTAGTCCGCTGATCTCCTACGAGCAGTACTTC | CASSPLISYEQYF
. | TRBJ1-6 | TRBV4-2 | . | TGTGCCAGCAGCCAACAGGGGTTTAATTCACCCCTCCACTTT | CASSQQGFNSPLHF
. | TRBJ1-6 | TRBV7-2 | few | TGTGCCAGCAGCCCGACACCACAGGAAATACACTATAATTCACCCCTCCACTTT | CASSPTPQEIHYNSPLHF
TRBD2 | TRBJ2-2 | TRBV5-4 | few | TGTGCCAGCAGCTTGGCACTAGCGGGGTCGAACACCGGGGAGCTGTTTTTT | CASSLALAGSNTGELFF
. | TRBJ2-2 | TRBV7-3 | . | TGCGCCAGCAGCCAAGTCCAGGTGCGAACCGGGGAGCTGTTTTTT | CASSQVQVRTGELFF
. | TRBJ1-1 | TRBV12-3/TRBV12-4 | . | TGTGCCAGCAATCTAGTCAGTGGGATCATGAACACTGAAGCTTTCTTT | CASNLVSGIMNTEAFF
. | TRBJ1-5 | TRBV19 | . | TGTGCCAGTACCTATCAGGGTAATCAGCCCCAGCATTTT | CASTYQGNQPQHF
TRBD1 | TRBJ1-1 | TRBV28 | once | TGTGCCAGCAGCAGAGGGGGCTTGAACACTGAAGCTTTCTTT | CASSRGGLNTEAFF
. | TRBJ1-5 | TRBV7-2 | . | TGTGCCAGCAGCTTAGTGGGGACCGACTTGGGGCCCCAGCATTTT | CASSLVGTDLGPQHF
TRBD1 | TRBJ1-2 | TRBV7-9 | . | TGTGCCAGCAGCTTAGGTGTCTACAGGGGAAGAGACTATGGCTACACCTTC | CASSLGVYRGRDYGYTF
. | TRBJ1-2 | TRBV9 | . | TGTGCCAGCACCGGGCCGGGGCCTAAAGGCTACACCTTC | CASTGPGPKGYTF
. | TRBJ1-2 | TRBV25-1 | many | TGTGCCAGCACCGACAGGAGGAACTATGGCTACACCTTC | CASTDRRNYGYTF
. | TRBJ2-5 | TRBV7-9 | . | TGTGCCAGCAGCTTGGTGGGGGTTCAAGAGACCCAGTACTTC | CASSLVGVQETQYF
. | TRBJ1-5 | TRBV7-2 | . | TGTGCCAGCAGCTTAGGCCCGCATAGCAATCAGCCCCAGCATTTT | CASSLGPHSNQPQHF
. | TRBJ2-5 | TRBV7-2 | few | TGTGCCAGCAGCTTAGTCGGCTCCCCTCAGACCCAGTACTTC | CASSLVGSPQTQYF
. | TRBJ1-1 | TRBV12-5 | . | TGTGCTAGTACAGAGAACACTGAAGCTTTCTTT | CASTENTEAFF
TRBD1 | TRBJ1-2 | TRBV19 | once | TGTGCCAGTAGTTCCGGACAGGGGTGGAACTATGGCTACACCTTC | CASSSGQGWNYGYTF
. | TRBJ1-1 | TRBV29-1 | . | TGCAGCGGTAAAGGGCGAACGGGTGCCGGGGCTTTCTTT | CSGKGRTGAGAFF
TRBD1 | TRBJ1-2 | TRBV6-5 | few | TGTGCCAGCAGTGCTCGGGACAGCGGTTTCTATGGCTACACCTTC | CASSARDSGFYGYTF
. | TRBJ2-6 | TRBV7-9 | many | TGTGCCAGCAGGTCGGACTCTGGGGCCAACGTCCTGACTTTC | CASRSDSGANVLTF
TRBD2 | TRBJ2-7 | TRBV10-3 | few | TGTGCCATCGGGGGACTAGATCCTTTAGAGCAGTACTTC | CAIGGLDPLEQYF
. | TRBJ2-6 | TRBV9 | many | TGTGCCAGCAGCGTCACCTCTGGGGCCAACGTCCTGACTTTC | CASSVTSGANVLTF
. | TRBJ1-1 | TRBV20-1 | many | TGCAGTGCTAGCCCAGGTGTTACTGAAGCTTTCTTT | CSASPGVTEAFF
. | TRBJ1-2 | TRBV24-1 | many | TGTGCCACCAGTGACGCGGGACATTTAAACTATGGCTACACCTTC | CATSDAGHLNYGYTF
TRBD2 | TRBJ2-7 | TRBV4-2 | . | TGTGCCAGCAGCCCGACTGCAGGGACTAGCGGTTACGAGCAGTACTTC | CASSPTAGTSGYEQYF
. | TRBJ1-1 | TRBV19 | . | TGTGCCAGTAGTACTCAGGGAAAAAACACTGAAGCTTTCTTT | CASSTQGKNTEAFF
. | TRBJ2-7 | TRBV12-3/TRBV12-4 | many | TGTGCCAGCAGTTTTGGGGCAGCCTACGAGCAGTACTTC | CASSFGAAYEQYF
TRBD1 | TRBJ1-6 | TRBV7-9 | . | TGTGCCAGCAGCCCAGGACAGGGTAAAAATTCACCCCTCCACTTT | CASSPGQGKNSPLHF
TRBD1 | TRBJ2-5 | TRBV24-1 | . | TGTGCCACCAGTGATGTAACAGGGGGTTCTCAAGAGACCCAGTACTTC | CATSDVTGGSQETQYF
TRBD2 | TRBJ2-7 | TRBV5-1 | once | TGCGCCAGCAGCTTCGGGGGGAGCCTCTACGAGCAGTACTTC | CASSFGGSLYEQYF
. | TRBJ1-1 | TRBV7-2 | few | TGTGCCAGCAGCCTGGGACACGAGAACACTGAAGCTTTCTTT | CASSLGHENTEAFF
. | TRBJ1-2 | TRBV10-3 | . | TGTGCCATCGGGGTTGAGTGGGACATGGAATCGGGGGACTATGGCTACACCTTC | CAIGVEWDMESGDYGYTF
TRBD1 | TRBJ2-5 | TRBV10-3 | . | TGTGCCAGCAGACCCCCCGGACAGGGGTACTTC | CASRPPGQGYF
. | TRBJ1-2 | TRBV12-3/TRBV12-4 | few | TGTGCCAGCAGCCATTTCCAGGGGCACTATGGCTACACCTTC | CASSHFQGHYGYTF